Below are 20 T cell receptor beta chains sequenced from a single sample in a study of cytotoxic CD8 clonotypes in ibrutinib-treated CLL. Sequenced by immunoSEQ multiplex PCR; TCRdb stores in-frame clones only, minus some. This table has over 150,000 clones, 81% appearing once. Sample: PBMCs, taken after 12 months of ibrutinib treatment. All receptors derive from a human donor with chronic lymphocytic leukemia.

This clone has just one count. The gene calls are TRBV7-2 and TRBJ1-5; possible D gene TRBD1, 5 bases. Germline values: CDR1 SGHTA, CDR2 FQGNSA. The CDR3 is 16 residues long. The V end was cut by 4 bases, the J end by 5 bases, with 18 bases between. CDR3 bases: TGTGCCAGCAGCTACACGCTGGACACGGACTATCAGCCCCAGCATTTT. This gives the protein CASSYTLDTDYQPQHF. Drawing the rest from reference TRBV7-2 and TRBJ1-5, the complete variable domain is GAGVSQSPSNKVTEKGKDVELRCDPISGHTALYWYRQSLGQGLEFLIYFQGNSAPDKSGLPSDRFSAERTGGSVSTLTIQRTQQEDSAVYLCASSYTLDTDYQPQHFGDGTRLSIL.

The chain recombines TRBV2 with TRBJ2-4; the match to TRBD1 covers 11 bases. This CDR3 is built from 17 residues. The germline V gene encodes CDR1 SNHLY and CDR2 FYNNEI. V gave up 6 bases and J gave up 1 base; unmatched junction bases: 8. Here the CDR3 reads CASSREGQGAAKNIQYF. CDR3 DNA sequence: TGTGCCAGCAGCCGAGAAGGACAGGGGGCTGCCAAAAACATTCAGTACTTC. The full variable domain, with the rest looked up from reference TRBV2 and TRBJ2-4, is EPEVTQTPSHQVTQMGQEVILRCVPISNHLYFYWYRQILGQKVEFLVSFYNNEISEKSEIFDDQFSVERPDGSNFTLKIRSTKLEDSAMYFCASSREGQGAAKNIQYFGAGTRLSVL.

The rearrangement joins TRBV7-9 to TRBJ1-1; 10 bases are shared with TRBD1. Germline V gene sequence: CDR1 SEHNR, CDR2 FQNEAQ (reference sequence). V lost 4 bases and J lost 6; bases outside the gene matches: 8. This CDR3 region has 15 residues. CDR3 region: CASSSVGTGASEAFF. The CDR3 bases are TGTGCCAGCAGCTCGGTTGGGACAGGGGCATCTGAAGCTTTCTTT.

This chain joins TRBV2 and TRBJ2-2, with 14 bases aligning to TRBD2. Trimming removed 9 bases from V and 4 bases from J; junction bases left unmatched: 7. Germline V gene data show CDR1 as SNHLY and CDR2 as FYNNEI. The CDR3 consists of 16 residues. As DNA, the CDR3 is TGTGCCAGGGCGGGACTAGCGGGAGTCGGCACCGGGGAGCTGTTTTTT. This encodes CARAGLAGVGTGELFF.

A word on this clone: Other DNA sequences within the sample encode an identical CDR3. This chain uses TRBV19 with TRBJ1-3; D possibly corresponds to TRBD1 (6 bases). There are 14 residues in the CDR3. CDR1 is LNHDA and CDR2 is SQIVND in the germline V gene (reference sequence). The ends were cut back, 3 bases at V and 4 bases at J, with 10 bases in the middle. CDR3 amino acids: CASSIGGPGNTIYF. CDR3 coding DNA: TGTGCCAGTAGTATCGGGGGGCCGGGAAACACCATATATTTT. Full variable domain (remainder filled in from reference TRBV19 and TRBJ1-3): DGGITQSPKYLFRKEGQNVTLSCEQNLNHDAMYWYRQDPGQGLRLIYYSQIVNDFQKGDIAEGYSVSREKKESFPLTVTSAQKNPTAFYLCASSIGGPGNTIYFGEGSWLTVV.

This clone showed up just a few times. The genes are TRBV5-1 and TRBJ1-2; D not certain. The germline V and J ends were trimmed by 0 bases and 7 bases, with 10 bases remaining between them. The CDR3 sequence is 13 residues long. The germline gives CDR1 SGHRS, CDR2 YFSETQ. This chain's CDR3 is CASSLGEGLGYTF. Written as DNA, the CDR3 is TGCGCCAGCAGCTTGGGGGAGGGCCTTGGCTACACCTTC.

CDR3 region: CASSEASHYNEQFF. For the CDR3, the DNA is TGTGCCAGCAGTGAGGCCAGCCACTACAATGAGCAGTTCTTC. The rearrangement uses TRBV28 and TRBJ2-1; D unclear. V was shortened by 5 bases and J by 3 bases, with 11 bases between the two germline ends. The CDR3 has 14 amino acids. The germline V gene encodes CDR1 MDHEN and CDR2 SYDVKM.

The chain has TRBV13 and TRBJ1-3; unclear D gene. The V end was cut by 0 bases, the J end by 4 bases, with 1 base between. This CDR3 spans 12 amino acids. The germline V gene has CDR1 PRHDT and CDR2 FYEKMQ (reference sequence). The DNA for the CDR3 is TGTGCCAGCAGCTTAGGGGGAAACACCATATATTTT. Translation gives CASSLGGNTIYF. Using reference TRBV13 and TRBJ1-3 for the parts outside the CDR3, the full variable domain is AAGVIQSPRHLIKEKRETATLKCYPIPRHDTVYWYQQGPGQDPQFLISFYEKMQSDKGSIPDRFSAQQFSDYHSELNMSSLELGDSALYFCASSLGGNTIYFGEGSWLTVV.

The genes are TRBV27 and TRBJ2-7, with no clear D. V was trimmed by 4 bases and J by 5 bases, leaving 9 bases between them. Per germline, CDR1 MNHEY and CDR2 SMNVEV (reference sequence). The CDR3 is made up of 12 amino acids. The chain's CDR3 is CASSYTGNEQYF. CDR3 nucleotide sequence: TGTGCCAGCAGTTACACGGGCAACGAGCAGTACTTC.

This sequence joins TRBV4-1 and TRBJ2-2; D possibly uses TRBD1 or TRBD2 (5 bases each). The ends were cut back, 4 bases at V and 0 bases at J, with 6 bases in the middle. This CDR3 has 14 residues. Germline V gene data show CDR1 as MGHRA and CDR2 as YSYEKL. The CDR3 here is CASSRGSNTGELFF. The CDR3 bases are TGCGCCAGCAGCCGGGGGTCGAACACCGGGGAGCTGTTTTTT.

The chain is built from TRBV11-2 and TRBJ1-6; maybe TRBD1 (5 bases). Trimming took 5 bases from V and 2 from J, leaving 16 bases between them. Looked up from germline, CDR1 is SGHAT and CDR2 is FQNNGV. This CDR3 spans 17 amino acids. The CDR3 is CASSQEGLRTYNSPLHF. CDR3 in DNA: TGTGCCAGCAGCCAAGAGGGACTCCGGACCTATAATTCACCCCTCCACTTT.

This clone was detected only once. CDR3 sequence: CASSQSGTANYGYTF. As DNA, the CDR3 is TGTGCCAGCAGCCAGAGTGGGACAGCTAACTATGGCTACACCTTC. The chain links TRBV7-2 to TRBJ1-2, with 7 bases lining up with TRBD1. This CDR3 comprises 15 residues. Germline CDR1 is SGHTA and CDR2 is FQGNSA. Losses at the gene ends were 5 bases for V and 0 bases for J; bases not matched to a gene: 6.

The chain has TRBV15 and TRBJ1-2; D call uncertain. This CDR3 is built from 15 residues. The germline V gene has CDR1 LNHNV and CDR2 YYDKDF (reference sequence). V lost 0 bases and J 4 bases, leaving 12 bases between the germline ends. The CDR3 loop reads CATSREKGLSYGYTF. The CDR3 region has the DNA TGTGCCACCAGCAGAGAAAAGGGTTTGAGCTATGGCTACACCTTC.

The chain links TRBV7-8 to TRBJ2-4, with unresolved D. Germline V gene data show CDR1 as SGHVS and CDR2 as FQNEAQ. The V end lost 1 base, the J end lost 0 bases, and 16 bases lay between the germline ends. CDR3 length: 18 amino acids. The CDR3 here is CASSLVLSVRLAKNIQYF. In DNA form, the CDR3 reads TGTGCCAGCAGCTTAGTATTGAGCGTCAGGCTAGCCAAAAACATTCAGTACTTC. Full variable domain (rest looked up from reference TRBV7-8 and TRBJ2-4): GAGVSQSPRYKVAKRGQDVALRCDPISGHVSLFWYQQALGQGPEFLTYFQNEAQLDKSGLPSDRFFAERPEGSVSTLKIQRTQQEDSAVYLCASSLVLSVRLAKNIQYFGAGTRLSVL.

This sequence joins TRBV28 and TRBJ2-3, with D perhaps matching TRBD1 or TRBD2 (7 bases each). Germline V gives CDR1 MDHEN, CDR2 SYDVKM. This CDR3 has 16 residues. Trimming left V 6 bases short and J 3 bases short, with 19 bases between. The DNA for the CDR3 is TGTGCCAGCAGCCAGGGGGGGGCAGGGAGGACAGATACGCAGTATTTT. It yields the protein CASSQGGAGRTDTQYF.

The rearrangement links TRBV14 to TRBJ2-5; TRBD1 might be the D (6 bases). Between the trimmed V and J ends, which lost 4 bases and 1 base, there was a span of 10 bases. CDR1 is SGHDN and CDR2 is FVKESK in the germline V gene. The CDR3 has 14 amino acids. In DNA form, the CDR3 reads TGTGCCAGCAGCCTACTAGGGGGCCAAGAGACCCAGTACTTC. Amino acids: CASSLLGGQETQYF. Combining the CDR3 with reference TRBV14 and TRBJ2-5 gives the whole variable domain EAGVTQFPSHSVIEKGQTVTLRCDPISGHDNLYWYRRVMGKEIKFLLHFVKESKQDESGMPNNRFLAERTGGTYSTLKVQPAELEDSGVYFCASSLLGGQETQYFGPGTRLLVL.

This sequence joins TRBV7-2 and TRBJ2-1; 8 nucleotides agree with TRBD1. The trim removed 6 bases at V and 6 bases at J, leaving 4 bases unmatched. CDR3 length: 13 amino acids. Germline assignment: CDR1 SGHTA and CDR2 FQGNSA. The CDR3 bases are TGTGCCAGCAGTCCTGACAGGGGCAATGAGCAGTTCTTC. It translates to CASSPDRGNEQFF.

The chain recombines TRBV19 with TRBJ2-7; no definite D call. Trimming removed 11 bases from V and 3 bases from J, with 17 bases in between. This CDR3 contains 13 residues. Germline lookup yields CDR1 LNHDA and CDR2 SQIVND (reference sequence). CDR3 residues: CASKAGSYYEQYF. In DNA, the CDR3 is TGTGCCTCCAAAGCCGGGTCTTACTACGAGCAGTACTTC. Filled out from reference TRBV19 and TRBJ2-7, the complete variable domain reads DGGITQSPKYLFRKEGQNVTLSCEQNLNHDAMYWYRQDPGQGLRLIYYSQIVNDFQKGDIAEGYSVSREKKESFPLTVTSAQKNPTAFYLCASKAGSYYEQYFGPGTRLTVT.

The genes are TRBV7-9 and TRBJ2-5; D is uncertain. CDR3 length: 14 residues. Germline CDR1 is SEHNR and CDR2 is FQNEAQ (reference sequence). Trimming stripped 5 bases from V and 5 bases from J, with 15 bases between. As DNA, the CDR3 is TGTGCCAGCAGCCCCCGAGCTCGCTGGGAGACCCAGTACTTC. Protein product: CASSPRARWETQYF.

CDR3 DNA sequence: TGTGCCAGCAGCTTGGAGGACAGGAGCAATCAGCCCCAGCATTTT. It translates to CASSLEDRSNQPQHF. The chain uses TRBV5-5 and TRBJ1-5; 7 bases fit TRBD1. Germline V CDR1 and CDR2: SGHKS, YYEKEE (reference sequence). This CDR3 comprises 15 residues. Losses at the gene ends were 0 bases for V and 1 base for J; bases not matched to a gene: 1. The complete variable domain, with remaining parts taken from reference TRBV5-5 and TRBJ1-5, reads DAGVTQSPTHLIKTRGQQVTLRCSPISGHKSVSWYQQVLGQGPQFIFQYYEKEERGRGNFPDRFSARQFPNYSSELNVNALLLGDSALYLCASSLEDRSNQPQHFGDGTRLSIL.